The 8 T cell receptor beta chains presented below share a single source sample, sequenced in a study of blood T cell repertoires in COVID-19 (dated by TCRdb to 2018 to 2020). Receptors were amplified or captured by the immunoSEQ multiplex PCR assay. TCRdb's version of the immuneACCESS table is confined to in-frame rearrangements and falls short of the full clone set. An unresolved V gene accounts for under half of the shortfall where checked; the remainder is of unknown origin. The sample table contains some 170,000 clones; only one count was recorded for roughly 90% of them. Together, the top ten hold roughly a sixth of the sample. Sequencing was done on a sample of peripheral blood. All receptors derive from a man in his 60s with active or convalescent COVID-19.

This clone was counted a single time. This chain connects TRBV29-1 to TRBJ2-3; D possibly corresponds to TRBD1 (6 bases). The V end was cut by 2 bases, the J end by 1 base, with 10 bases between. The germline gives CDR1 SQVTM, CDR2 ANQGSEA. This CDR3 region has 14 residues. CDR3 coding DNA: TGCAGCGTTGAAACAGGGTCGGGCACAGATACGCAGTATTTT. Its protein product is CSVETGSGTDTQYF.

This sequence joins TRBV7-6 and TRBJ1-2; 8 nucleotides line up with TRBD1. The CDR3 covers 14 residues. V shed 4 bases, J shed 6 bases, and the junction held 7 bases outside the gene matches. CDR1 is SGHVS, CDR2 FNYEAQ, per germline. In DNA, the CDR3 is TGTGCCAGCAGCTACGGACAGGGCCAGGATGGCTACACCTTC. Translation gives CASSYGQGQDGYTF.

This clone came up once. CDR3 sequence: CASSEPGQTYNEQFF. Here the CDR3 DNA reads TGTGCCAGCAGCGAGCCGGGACAAACCTACAATGAGCAGTTCTTC. This chain uses TRBV6-5 with TRBJ2-1; weak D call: TRBD1 (6 bases). Trimming removed 6 bases from V and 2 bases from J, with 14 bases in between. The V gene's germline CDR1 is MNHEY and CDR2 SVGAGI. The CDR3 length is 15 residues.

The chain links TRBV2 to TRBJ1-5; 9 nucleotides match TRBD1. The germline CDR1 and CDR2 sequences are SNHLY and FYNNEI. The V gene end was trimmed by 8 bases and the J gene end by 3 bases; junction bases not matched to a gene: 14. CDR3 length: 17 amino acids. CDR3 region: CASGHRGRYLDNQPQHF. The CDR3 bases are TGTGCCAGCGGGCACAGGGGGCGGTATTTAGACAATCAGCCCCAGCATTTT.

The chain couples TRBV2 to TRBJ2-7, with 9 bases aligning to TRBD2. Germline V gene sequence: CDR1 SNHLY, CDR2 FYNNEI. The CDR3 spans 18 residues. V trimming: 4 bases; J trimming: 3 bases; junction bases outside the gene matches: 16. CDR3 residues: CASSASLFRAGGNYEQYF. The DNA for the CDR3 is TGTGCCAGCAGTGCCTCCCTGTTTCGGGCGGGAGGGAACTACGAGCAGTACTTC.

This clone appeared once. The J gene is TRBJ1-3, the V gene TRBV19; D perhaps matches TRBD1 (6 bases). The germline V gene has CDR1 LNHDA and CDR2 SQIVND (reference sequence). The CDR3 length is 15 residues. V dropped 2 bases and J dropped 2 bases, with 10 bases sitting between them. The DNA of the CDR3 is TGTGCCAGTAGTATACCAGGGGTGACTGGAAACACCATATATTTT. The encoded protein is CASSIPGVTGNTIYF. Together with reference TRBV19 and TRBJ1-3, the CDR3 gives the full variable domain: DGGITQSPKYLFRKEGQNVTLSCEQNLNHDAMYWYRQDPGQGLRLIYYSQIVNDFQKGDIAEGYSVSREKKESFPLTVTSAQKNPTAFYLCASSIPGVTGNTIYFGEGSWLTVV.

The DNA of the CDR3 is TGTGCCAGCAGTTTATCGAGGCAAACTGGAAACACCATATATTTT. It encodes CASSLSRQTGNTIYF. The chain employs TRBV27 and TRBJ1-3; D is unresolved. Trimming stripped 0 bases from V and 2 bases from J, with 8 bases between. This CDR3 is 15 amino acids long. The V gene's germline CDR1 is MNHEY and CDR2 SMNVEV (reference sequence).

The chain couples TRBV5-4 to TRBJ1-4, with D possibly being TRBD1 (6 bases). Germline CDR1 reads SGHNT; CDR2 reads YYREEE (reference sequence). V was pared by 0 bases and J by 10 bases, with 16 bases between. This CDR3 has 15 amino acids. This CDR3 reads CASSLVGTQEGKLFF. CDR3 sequence (DNA): TGTGCCAGCAGCTTGGTTGGGACACAAGAGGGAAAACTGTTTTTT.